Following are 31 T cell receptor beta chains from one sample sequenced in a study of cytomegalovirus exposure and HLA in healthy donors. Amplification used 60 Vbeta primers and 13 Jbeta primers. Here immunoSEQ multiplex PCR was the method, and the copy in TCRdb shows in-frame clones only, minus some. In all, the sample yields some 200,000 clones. Input material: PBMCs. The source is a boy younger than 18 in good health and CMV-seronegative.

This chain joins TRBV29-1 and TRBJ2-7, with TRBD1 identical over 7 bases. CDR1 SQVTM and CDR2 ANQGSEA come from the germline V gene. V lost 7 bases to trimming and J lost 6 bases; unmatched junction nucleotides: 12. The CDR3 contains 13 residues. The CDR3 loop reads CSANHRGRGEQYF. The CDR3 DNA follows: TGCAGCGCTAACCACAGGGGTCGGGGCGAGCAGTACTTC.

The J gene is TRBJ2-5, the V gene TRBV5-4; 10 bases fit TRBD1. The V and J ends lost 4 bases and 3 bases, in that order; junction bases with no gene match: 3. The CDR3 is 14 residues long. Germline assignment: CDR1 SGHNT and CDR2 YYREEE (reference sequence). CDR3 nucleotide sequence: TGTGCCAGCAGCATGACAGGGGGCGAAGAGACCCAGTACTTC. Its translation is CASSMTGGEETQYF.

The chain is built from TRBV11-3 and TRBJ2-3, with 8 nucleotides matching TRBD1. Germline values: CDR1 SGHNT, CDR2 YENEEA. The CDR3 is made up of 17 amino acids. The V segment lost 0 bases and the J segment 5 bases; nucleotides outside the gene matches: 10. This CDR3 reads CASSLDYRQGAGDTQYF. The CDR3 DNA follows: TGTGCCAGCAGCTTAGATTATAGGCAGGGGGCTGGAGATACGCAGTATTTT.

The chain carries TRBV2 and TRBJ1-6; tentative D call: TRBD1 (5 bases). This CDR3 region has 13 residues. The germline V gene has CDR1 SNHLY and CDR2 FYNNEI. Trimming took off 0 bases at V and 15 bases at J, with 12 bases between the two ends. The CDR3 DNA follows: TGTGCCAGCAGTGAAGCGCTCGGGGGATTCCTCCACTTT. It encodes CASSEALGGFLHF.

V gene TRBV19 combines with J gene TRBJ2-2; 12 bases align to TRBD2. V dropped 1 base and J dropped 6; count of bases not matched to a gene: 9. Germline CDR1 reads LNHDA; CDR2 reads SQIVND (reference sequence). The CDR3 loop spans 18 amino acids. Here the CDR3 reads CASSIVGASGGAAGELFF. CDR3 nucleotides: TGTGCCAGTAGTATAGTTGGGGCTAGCGGGGGGGCCGCCGGGGAGCTGTTTTTT. Based on the CDR3 plus reference TRBV19 and TRBJ2-2, the full variable domain is DGGITQSPKYLFRKEGQNVTLSCEQNLNHDAMYWYRQDPGQGLRLIYYSQIVNDFQKGDIAEGYSVSREKKESFPLTVTSAQKNPTAFYLCASSIVGASGGAAGELFFGEGSRLTVL.

The V and J genes are TRBV27 and TRBJ1-1; D unresolved. Trimming removed 6 bases from V and 0 bases from J, with 14 bases in between. This CDR3 region has 15 residues. Germline CDR1 reads MNHEY; CDR2 reads SMNVEV (reference sequence). Here the CDR3 DNA reads TGTGCCAGCAGCTGGTCGGCCGGGGTGAACACTGAAGCTTTCTTT. It codes for CASSWSAGVNTEAFF.

V usage is TRBV7-3 and J usage is TRBJ2-1; tentative D call: TRBD1 (5 bases). Trimming stripped 2 bases from V and 7 bases from J, with 18 bases between. The CDR3 sequence is 16 residues long. Germline V CDR1 and CDR2: SGHTA, FQGTGA. DNA for the CDR3: TGTGCCAGCAGCTTATGGGGCTACATCATAGGAAATGAGCAGTTCTTC. Its translation: CASSLWGYIIGNEQFF.

This rearrangement joins TRBV11-2 to TRBJ2-5; 9 bases agree with TRBD2. Losses at the gene ends were 4 bases for V and 4 bases for J; bases not matched to a gene: 7. CDR3 length: 15 amino acids. The V gene's germline CDR1 is SGHAT and CDR2 FQNNGV. The CDR3, as DNA: TGTGCCAGCAGCTACGGGTTAGCGGGAGTAGAGACCCAGTACTTC. Amino acids: CASSYGLAGVETQYF.

The gene calls are TRBV5-1 and TRBJ2-7, with 8 bases lining up with TRBD1. Trimming removed 2 bases from V and 3 bases from J; junction bases left unmatched: 4. Germline loops: CDR1 SGHRS, CDR2 YFSETQ. CDR3 length: 14 amino acids. This CDR3 is CASSFGQGDYEQYF. The CDR3 DNA follows: TGCGCCAGCAGCTTCGGACAGGGCGACTACGAGCAGTACTTC.

The CDR3 is CASSLPVGRGGGEQFF. CDR3 DNA: TGTGCCAGCAGTTTACCCGTAGGGCGGGGGGGCGGTGAGCAGTTCTTC. This chain joins TRBV27 and TRBJ2-1; 9 bases line up with TRBD2. After removal of 2 bases from V and 9 bases from J, the junction contained 11 bases not matched to a gene. Germline CDR1 is MNHEY and CDR2 is SMNVEV (reference sequence). This CDR3 is 16 amino acids long.

The chain employs TRBV7-9 and TRBJ1-2; TRBD1 is a possible D gene (5 bases). CDR3 length: 16 residues. V dropped 1 base and J dropped 6 bases, with 18 bases sitting between them. Germline CDR1 SEHNR, CDR2 FQNEAQ (reference sequence). This CDR3 reads CASSLGAIYRLNGYTF. The CDR3 DNA follows: TGTGCCAGCAGCTTAGGAGCCATTTACAGGCTGAATGGCTACACCTTC.

Here the CDR3 reads CASSLGHMNTEAFF. CDR3 in DNA: TGTGCCAGCAGCTTGGGACATATGAACACTGAAGCTTTCTTT. The chain is built from TRBV5-6 and TRBJ1-1, with D uncertain. The CDR3 extends over 14 amino acids. The V end was cut by 0 bases, the J end by 0 bases, with 6 bases between. Germline CDR1 and CDR2: SGHDT and YYEEEE. Full variable domain (remainder filled in from reference TRBV5-6 and TRBJ1-1): DAGVTQSPTHLIKTRGQQVTLRCSPKSGHDTVSWYQQALGQGPQFIFQYYEEEERQRGNFPDRFSGHQFPNYSSELNVNALLLGDSALYLCASSLGHMNTEAFFGQGTRLTVV.

The chain couples TRBV30 to TRBJ2-7, with a possible D match to TRBD2 (5 bases). The germline CDR1 and CDR2 sequences are GTSNPN and SVGIG (reference sequence). There are 11 residues in the CDR3. Trimming left V 2 bases short and J 4 bases short, with 6 bases between. CDR3 coding DNA: TGTGCCTGGAGTCCGGGATACGAGCAGTACTTC. Amino acids: CAWSPGYEQYF.

In DNA form, the CDR3 reads TGTGCCAGCAGTGGGCGACATGAGTTGTACTTC. The encoded protein is CASSGRHELYF. The chain links TRBV25-1 to TRBJ2-7; D gene ambiguous. The CDR3 loop spans 11 amino acids. The germline gives CDR1 MGHDK, CDR2 SYGVNS. V was clipped by 4 bases and J by 12 bases, with 13 bases between them.

CDR3 DNA sequence: TGTGCCATCAGTGAGTGGGGTATCCGGACAGGGTTGGCGGATAATTCACCCCTCCACTTT. Translated, it gives CAISEWGIRTGLADNSPLHF. This chain links TRBV10-3 with TRBJ1-6; 8 bases agree with TRBD1. The V gene's germline CDR1 is ENHRY and CDR2 SYGVKD. After removal of 1 base from V and 5 bases from J, the junction contained 16 bases not matched to a gene. The CDR3 extends over 20 amino acids.

The rearrangement joins TRBV5-1 to TRBJ2-7; D is possibly TRBD1 (5 bases). V was clipped by 3 bases and J by 5 bases, with 18 bases between them. CDR1 is SGHRS and CDR2 is YFSETQ in the germline V gene. This CDR3 spans 15 amino acids. CDR3 DNA sequence: TGCGCCAGCAGCTACTCTTCCCAAACCAGGGACGAGCAGTACTTC. This gives the protein CASSYSSQTRDEQYF.

This rearrangement joins TRBV4-1 to TRBJ1-5; 9 bases align to TRBD1. The trim removed 4 bases at V and 1 base at J, leaving 5 bases unmatched. CDR3 size: 16 residues. The V gene's germline CDR1 is MGHRA and CDR2 YSYEKL. CDR3 coding DNA: TGCGCCAGCAGCCCTTCGGGACAGGGAAGCAATCAGCCCCAGCATTTT. Residues: CASSPSGQGSNQPQHF.

V and J are TRBV7-8 and TRBJ1-5; perhaps TRBD1 as D (5 bases). The CDR3 loop spans 12 amino acids. Germline lookup yields CDR1 SGHVS and CDR2 FQNEAQ. V was cut by 4 bases and J by 7 bases, with 8 bases left in between. The DNA for the CDR3 is TGTGCCAGCAGCTCGGGGGGGCAGCCCCAGCATTTT. It encodes CASSSGGQPQHF.

The rearrangement joins TRBV5-1 to TRBJ2-3, with 8 bases lining up with TRBD2. This CDR3 is 16 amino acids long. J lost 0 bases, V lost 0 bases, and 3 bases had no gene match. CDR1 is SGHRS and CDR2 is YFSETQ in the germline V gene. Here the CDR3 DNA reads TGCGCCAGCAGCTTGGTCGGGGGGGAGAGCACAGATACGCAGTATTTT. Amino acids: CASSLVGGESTDTQYF. The variable domain in full, completed from reference TRBV5-1 and TRBJ2-3, reads KAGVTQTPRYLIKTRGQQVTLSCSPISGHRSVSWYQQTPGQGLQFLFEYFSETQRNKGNFPGRFSGRQFSNSRSEMNVSTLELGDSALYLCASSLVGGESTDTQYFGPGTRLTVL.

The chain recombines TRBV6-5 with TRBJ1-1; 8 nucleotides line up with TRBD1. The CDR3 length is 14 residues. Germline lookup yields CDR1 MNHEY and CDR2 SVGAGI. The junction had 8 bases not matched to a gene; V was cut back by 6 bases and J by 5 bases. DNA of the CDR3: TGTGCCAGCAGGTCACAGGGGGTGCGGACTGAAGCTTTCTTT. Translated, it gives CASRSQGVRTEAFF.

V is TRBV2 and J is TRBJ2-5; 10 bases are a match to TRBD2. The germline V gene has CDR1 SNHLY and CDR2 FYNNEI. This CDR3 has 16 amino acids. Losses at the gene ends were 2 bases for V and 4 bases for J; bases not matched to a gene: 7. The CDR3 DNA reads as TGTGCCAGCAGTGAATGGCCCCAGCGGGGGGGAGAGACCCAGTACTTC. It is translated as CASSEWPQRGGETQYF.

V and J are TRBV4-1 and TRBJ2-7; 11 positions agree with TRBD2. This CDR3 has 14 residues. CDR1 MGHRA and CDR2 YSYEKL come from the germline V gene. After removal of 2 bases from V and 3 bases from J, the junction contained 0 bases not matched to a gene. CDR3 residues: CASSQLAGGYEQYF. The CDR3 nucleotides are TGCGCCAGCAGCCAACTAGCGGGGGGCTACGAGCAGTACTTC.

The chain couples TRBV7-8 to TRBJ2-5, with TRBD2 as a possible D gene (6 bases). The J call is uncertain, as TRBJ2-7 better fits the DNA end. Germline values: CDR1 SGHVS, CDR2 FQNEAQ. The CDR3 is made up of 14 amino acids. CDR3 DNA: TGTGCCAGCAGCTTGGAGCGGGTCTCCTACGAGCAGTACTTC. It specifies CASSLERVSYEQYF.

The chain employs TRBV27 and TRBJ1-2; 8 bases map to TRBD1. Germline V gene data show CDR1 as MNHEY and CDR2 as SMNVEV (reference sequence). The V gene end was trimmed by 5 bases and the J gene end by 0 bases; junction bases not matched to a gene: 5. The CDR3 contains 15 residues. CDR3 in amino acids: CASSIQGGANYGYTF. DNA for the CDR3: TGTGCCAGCAGTATACAGGGGGGAGCTAACTATGGCTACACCTTC.

The J gene is TRBJ1-2, the V gene TRBV9, with D possibly TRBD1 on 5 matching bases. The germline V and J ends were trimmed by 0 bases and 7 bases, with 13 bases remaining between them. The CDR3 totals 14 residues. Germline lookup yields CDR1 SGDLS and CDR2 YYNGEE. The CDR3 bases are TGTGCCAGCAGCGTAGTTGGTGGGAGGGGTGGCTACACCTTC. It translates to CASSVVGGRGGYTF.

The chain joins TRBV6-1 to TRBJ1-2, with TRBD1 as a possible D gene (5 bases). This CDR3 region has 15 residues. V was cut by 7 bases and J by 5 bases, with 20 bases left in between. Germline CDR1 and CDR2: MNHNS and SASEGT. CDR3 residues: CASNQRTGGIYGYTF. In nucleotides, the CDR3 is TGTGCCAGCAATCAAAGGACGGGGGGAATTTATGGCTACACCTTC.

This chain's CDR3 is CAWSVGGVGGNTIYF. The CDR3, as DNA: TGTGCCTGGAGTGTCGGGGGGGTAGGTGGAAACACCATATATTTT. The chain joins TRBV30 to TRBJ1-3, with a possible D match to TRBD1 (5 bases). V was cut by 0 bases and J by 3 bases, with 12 bases left in between. The CDR3 totals 15 residues. Germline-derived CDR1 and CDR2 are GTSNPN and SVGIG (reference sequence).

The chain couples TRBV10-3 to TRBJ1-5; 9 bases are a match to TRBD1. In germline, CDR1 is ENHRY, CDR2 SYGVKD. The CDR3 spans 15 residues. Trimming removed 2 bases from V and 4 bases from J; junction bases left unmatched: 3. CDR3 DNA: TGTGCCATCAGTGAGGCCGGGACAGGGAATCAGCCCCAGCATTTT. Its translation is CAISEAGTGNQPQHF.

The chain couples TRBV7-2 to TRBJ1-6; D perhaps matches TRBD1 (5 bases). The length of the CDR3 is 13 residues. V gave up 5 bases and J gave up 7 bases, with 9 bases separating them. CDR1 SGHTA and CDR2 FQGNSA come from the germline V gene. CDR3 sequence reads: CASSIRQNSPLHF. The DNA for the CDR3 is TGTGCCAGCAGCATCCGACAGAATTCACCCCTCCACTTT.

The chain has TRBV5-1 and TRBJ1-5; the match to TRBD1 covers 8 bases. The CDR3 consists of 16 residues. Germline trimming cut 4 bases from V and 6 bases from J; bases unmatched to any gene: 12. The germline CDR1 and CDR2 sequences are SGHRS and YFSETQ. CDR3 sequence reads: CASSLGGTGGSQPQHF. CDR3 bases: TGCGCCAGCAGCCTGGGGGGGACAGGTGGAAGTCAGCCCCAGCATTTT.

The V gene is TRBV7-2, the J gene TRBJ2-5; 12 bases agree with TRBD1. The trim removed 3 bases at V and 4 bases at J, leaving 3 bases unmatched. Germline-derived CDR1 and CDR2 are SGHTA and FQGNSA. CDR3 length: 15 residues. The CDR3 sequence is CASSLGQGARETQYF. DNA for the CDR3: TGTGCCAGCAGCTTGGGACAGGGGGCGCGAGAGACCCAGTACTTC.